This record concerns one T cell receptor beta chain sequence. Sequencing was performed with immunoSEQ multiplex PCR; in TCRdb, only in-frame clones are kept and a portion is missing. The sample records over 150,000 clones, about 73% being singletons. The sample belongs to a study of blood T cell repertoires in COVID-19. Study overall: PBMCs, B-cell-depleted T cells, or T cells were the source of the cDNA or gDNA that made up the material.

Germline assignment: CDR1 LGHDT and CDR2 YNNKEL (reference sequence). The CDR3 runs 16 residues. V was pared by 1 base and J by 1 base, with 3 bases of the junction left unmatched. The TCR sequence derives from a man of 80 years or more with acute or convalescent COVID-19. V usage is TRBV3-1 (or the pseudogene TRBV3-2) and J usage is TRBJ2-5, with 10 positions matching TRBD2. The sample taken for sequencing was peripheral blood. The CDR3 DNA reads as TGTGCCAGCAGCCAAGGGACTAGCGGCCTCCAAGAGACCCAGTACTTC. Residues: CASSQGTSGLQETQYF.